What follows are 31 T cell receptor beta chains derived from one specimen sequenced in a study of T-cell memory formation after mild COVID-19. A single record per CDR3 protein comes from TCRdb applying MiXCR to the 5' RACE reads. The repertoire includes some 300,000 distinct CDR3 sequences, approximately 22% of them detected once, and around 20% sits in the top ten. Sample: PBMCs or a T cell subset sorted from them (not recorded which). The receptor source for this set is a man aged 18 to 29 who had mild COVID-19 (a few samples of this study predate the infection). Cell type and time point are not known.

This clonotype was counted only a few times. V gene TRBV6-5 combines with J gene TRBJ1-2; D not certain. CDR3 length: 14 residues. V was cut by 0 bases and J by 3 bases, with 8 bases left in between. The V gene's germline CDR1 is MNHEY and CDR2 SVGAGI. The CDR3 sequence: CASSYSREYYGYTF. CDR3 DNA sequence: TGTGCCAGCAGTTACTCTCGGGAGTACTATGGCTACACCTTC.

The chain recombines TRBV6-2 or TRBV6-3 with TRBJ1-1; perhaps TRBD1 as D (5 bases). The V gene's germline CDR1 is MNHEY and CDR2 SVGEGT. Trimming removed 8 bases from V and 11 bases from J, with 15 bases in between. The CDR3 has 11 amino acids. CDR3 residues: CASGDALPAFF. The CDR3 DNA sequence: TGTGCCAGCGGGGACGCGCTACCGGCTTTCTTT.

Many counts were recorded for this clonotype. V is TRBV7-9 and J is TRBJ1-2; TRBD1 agrees at 8 bases. With 3 bases clipped from V and 13 bases from J, the junction kept 10 bases outside the gene matches. CDR1 SEHNR and CDR2 FQNEAQ come from the germline V gene (reference sequence). The CDR3 contains 13 residues. The CDR3 loop is CASSFPGQEVCTF. The CDR3 DNA reads TGTGCCAGCAGCTTTCCGGGACAGGAGGTTTGCACCTTC.

The chain uses TRBV18 and TRBJ1-1; TRBD1 agrees at 7 bases. J was trimmed by 1 base and V by 3 bases; bases with no gene match: 5. From germline, CDR1 is KGHSH and CDR2 LQKENI. The CDR3 runs to 15 residues. CDR3 protein: CASSPPRTGNTEAFF. The CDR3 bases are TGTGCCAGCTCACCTCCTCGGACAGGGAACACTGAAGCTTTCTTT.

The chain joins TRBV27 to TRBJ1-5; D gene unclear. V was cut by 3 bases and J by 6 bases, with 9 bases left in between. Germline assignment: CDR1 MNHEY and CDR2 SMNVEV (reference sequence). The CDR3 spans 13 residues. Here the CDR3 reads CASSFYPGQPQHF. DNA of the CDR3: TGTGCCAGCAGTTTTTATCCGGGTCAGCCCCAGCATTTT.

This clonotype was seen a handful of times. This chain uses TRBV5-1 with TRBJ1-1; the D gene is possibly TRBD1 (5 bases). V was clipped by 3 bases and J by 4 bases, with 19 bases between them. This CDR3 contains 16 residues. Looked up from germline, CDR1 is SGHRS and CDR2 is YFSETQ. CDR3 bases: TGCGCCAGCAGCTCGGACGGGGCGGGAGTTAGCACTGAAGCTTTCTTT. This encodes CASSSDGAGVSTEAFF.

This rearrangement joins TRBV10-3 to TRBJ1-1; TRBD1 might be the D (6 bases). Germline V gene lookup returns CDR1 ENHRY and CDR2 SYGVKD. Trimming left V 2 bases short and J 3 bases short, with 10 bases between. The CDR3 spans 14 residues. This chain's CDR3 is CAISEMGADTEAFF. The CDR3, as DNA: TGTGCCATCAGTGAGATGGGGGCGGACACTGAAGCTTTCTTT.

This rearrangement joins TRBV9 to TRBJ1-5; D perhaps matches TRBD1 (6 bases). In germline, CDR1 is SGDLS, CDR2 YYNGEE. There are 15 residues in the CDR3. Trimming shortened V by 0 bases and J by 5 bases, and 12 bases separated the two germline ends. The CDR3 DNA reads as TGTGCCAGCAGCGTAGAAGGGACAACTTATCAGCCCCAGCATTTT. It is translated as CASSVEGTTYQPQHF.

This clonotype was counted a few times. The chain uses TRBV20-1 and TRBJ1-3; D is uncertain. CDR1 DFQATT and CDR2 SNEGSKA come from the germline V gene (reference sequence). The CDR3 extends over 14 amino acids. The V and J ends lost 0 bases and 4 bases respectively, with 10 bases between them. Here the CDR3 reads CSARDSASGNTIYF. The CDR3 coding sequence is TGCAGTGCTAGAGATTCGGCATCCGGAAACACCATATATTTT.

The gene calls are TRBV24-1 and TRBJ2-1; D perhaps matches TRBD2 (6 bases). Germline CDR1 reads KGHDR; CDR2 reads SFDVKD. This CDR3 contains 14 residues. Trimming took off 3 bases at V and 6 bases at J, with 11 bases between the two ends. CDR3 protein: CATSDPGTSNEQFF. The CDR3 DNA reads as TGTGCCACCAGTGATCCCGGGACTTCCAATGAGCAGTTCTTC.

In its sample, this clonotype was seen a few times. CDR3 sequence (DNA): TGTGCCAGCAGCTCAATGGGACCGGGAGAAGCTTTCTTT. Residues: CASSSMGPGEAFF. This chain connects TRBV7-9 to TRBJ1-1; TRBD1 is a possible D gene (5 bases). Germline assignment: CDR1 SEHNR and CDR2 FQNEAQ (reference sequence). The CDR3 length is 13 residues. Trimming shortened V by 4 bases and J by 8 bases, and 14 bases separated the two germline ends.

This chain uses TRBV4-2 with TRBJ1-5, with D perhaps TRBD1 (5 bases). Per the germline V gene, CDR1 is LGHNA and CDR2 is YNFKEQ. Trimming left V 0 bases short and J 6 bases short, with 12 bases between. This CDR3 spans 15 amino acids. CDR3 sequence reads: CASSQDWAGPQPQHF. CDR3 sequence (DNA): TGTGCCAGCAGCCAAGATTGGGCAGGGCCTCAGCCCCAGCATTTT.

The chain recombines TRBV12-3 or TRBV12-4 with TRBJ2-1; D gene ambiguous. Trimming left V 6 bases short and J 3 bases short, with 6 bases between. This CDR3 is 12 amino acids long. CDR3 amino acids: CASRPSYNEQFF. In DNA form, the CDR3 reads TGTGCCAGCAGACCCAGCTACAATGAGCAGTTCTTC.

This clonotype was picked up a small number of times. The chain joins TRBV12-3 or TRBV12-4 to TRBJ2-1; 7 nucleotides line up with TRBD2. J gave up 0 bases and V 8 bases, and 1 base lay outside the gene matches. The CDR3 totals 13 residues. The CDR3 DNA reads as TGTGCCAGCGCGGGGGTCTCCTACAATGAGCAGTTCTTC. Amino acids: CASAGVSYNEQFF.

The V gene is TRBV10-3, the J gene TRBJ2-4; D not resolved. Germline V gives CDR1 ENHRY, CDR2 SYGVKD. Deletions cut 0 bases from V and 3 bases from J, with 15 bases between. The CDR3 consists of 17 residues. The CDR3 DNA follows: TGTGCCATCAGTGAGTCGATGGTATGGCAGGACAAAAACATTCAGTACTTC. This encodes CAISESMVWQDKNIQYF.

The chain is built from TRBV7-6 and TRBJ2-5, with TRBD2 identical over 10 bases. Germline CDR1 and CDR2: SGHVS and FNYEAQ. The trim removed 3 bases at V and 1 base at J, leaving 5 bases unmatched. The CDR3 runs to 16 residues. CDR3 bases: TGTGCCAGCAGCTTGGCCCGGACTAGCGGCCAAGAGACCCAGTACTTC. Protein: CASSLARTSGQETQYF.

This clonotype showed up just a few times. The chain carries TRBV20-1 and TRBJ2-1, with no clear D. This CDR3 contains 11 residues. Germline V gives CDR1 DFQATT, CDR2 SNEGSKA (reference sequence). V lost 6 bases and J lost 4, with 7 bases in between. CDR3 sequence: CSASRYNEQFF. CDR3 in DNA: TGCAGTGCCAGCAGATACAATGAGCAGTTCTTC.

The rearrangement uses TRBV6-2 or TRBV6-3 and TRBJ1-5; 8 bases are shared with TRBD1. This CDR3 region has 13 residues. Germline-derived CDR1 and CDR2 are MNHEY and SVGEGT. Losses at the gene ends were 5 bases for V and 9 bases for J; bases not matched to a gene: 6. CDR3 protein: CASSGQGLRPQHF. The CDR3 DNA reads as TGTGCCAGCAGTGGACAGGGCCTAAGGCCCCAGCATTTT.

The V call is TRBV5-1, the J call TRBJ1-1, with a possible D match to TRBD1 (6 bases). V was trimmed by 4 bases and J by 7 bases, leaving 17 bases between them. Germline CDR1 is SGHRS and CDR2 is YFSETQ. The CDR3 contains 14 residues. The CDR3 sequence is CASSRQQGWGEAFF. CDR3 coding DNA: TGCGCCAGCAGCCGACAGCAGGGGTGGGGTGAAGCTTTCTTT.

Only a few counts were recorded for this clonotype. The rearrangement links TRBV5-1 to TRBJ2-3; D ambiguous. The CDR3 consists of 15 residues. CDR1 SGHRS and CDR2 YFSETQ come from the germline V gene. Trimming took 4 bases from V and 2 from J, leaving 14 bases between them. CDR3 loop: CASSPSTTHTDTQYF. CDR3 sequence (DNA): TGCGCCAGCAGCCCTAGTACTACCCACACAGATACGCAGTATTTT. Full variable domain (outside the CDR3, taken from reference TRBV5-1 and TRBJ2-3): KAGVTQTPRYLIKTRGQQVTLSCSPISGHRSVSWYQQTPGQGLQFLFEYFSETQRNKGNFPGRFSGRQFSNSRSEMNVSTLELGDSALYLCASSPSTTHTDTQYFGPGTRLTVL.

This clonotype has just a few counts. The chain couples TRBV6-5 to TRBJ2-2, with D hard to call. The CDR3 runs to 13 residues. Trimming left V 8 bases short and J 1 base short, with 8 bases between. Germline V gene lookup returns CDR1 MNHEY and CDR2 SVGAGI. The CDR3 region has the DNA TGTGCCAGCGGACGTCAGAACACCGGGGAGCTGTTTTTT. It specifies CASGRQNTGELFF.

The gene calls are TRBV7-3 and TRBJ2-5; 10 bases map to TRBD1. Germline-derived CDR1 and CDR2 are SGHTA and FQGTGA. Unmatched junction bases numbered 8, after V lost 5 bases and J lost 5 bases. The CDR3 is 15 residues long. CDR3 loop: CASSRTGTGEETQYF. The CDR3 DNA sequence: TGTGCCAGCAGCCGGACCGGGACAGGGGAGGAGACCCAGTACTTC.

This clonotype has a handful of counts. This chain joins TRBV7-9 and TRBJ1-2; 7 bases fit TRBD1. Losses at the gene ends were 4 bases for V and 1 base for J; bases not matched to a gene: 9. The germline gives CDR1 SEHNR, CDR2 FQNEAQ (reference sequence). The CDR3 is 16 residues long. CDR3 residues: CASSSRSGQINYGYTF. CDR3 DNA sequence: TGTGCCAGCAGCTCACGATCGGGACAGATTAACTATGGCTACACCTTC. Using reference TRBV7-9 and TRBJ1-2 for the parts outside the CDR3, the full variable domain is DTGVSQNPRHKITKRGQNVTFRCDPISEHNRLYWYRQTLGQGPEFLTYFQNEAQLEKSRLLSDRFSAERPKGSFSTLEIQRTEQGDSAMYLCASSSRSGQINYGYTFGSGTRLTVV.

J is TRBJ2-7 and V is TRBV20-1, with 8 bases aligning to TRBD1. The CDR3 spans 11 residues. Germline values: CDR1 DFQATT, CDR2 SNEGSKA (reference sequence). Here the CDR3 DNA reads TGCACCACAGGGGGTCTCTACGAGCAGTACGTC. Protein sequence: CTTGGLYEQYV.

V usage is TRBV7-9 and J usage is TRBJ2-2, with 12 bases that match TRBD1. J gave up 0 bases and V 5 bases, and 1 base lay outside the gene matches. Per germline, CDR1 SEHNR and CDR2 FQNEAQ (reference sequence). CDR3 length: 16 residues. This chain's CDR3 is CASSRDRGPNTGELFF. For the CDR3, the DNA is TGTGCCAGCAGCCGGGACAGGGGGCCGAACACCGGGGAGCTGTTTTTT.

The genes are TRBV5-8 and TRBJ2-7; 9 bases fit TRBD1. J was trimmed by 2 bases and V by 6 bases; bases with no gene match: 6. Germline V gene lookup returns CDR1 SGHTS and CDR2 YDEGEE. CDR3 length: 14 amino acids. CDR3 sequence: CASNPGQGPYEQYF. The CDR3 coding sequence is TGTGCCAGCAACCCGGGACAGGGCCCCTACGAGCAGTACTTC.

This clonotype was counted a few times. The chain has TRBV9 and TRBJ2-2, with 8 nucleotides matching TRBD1. After removal of 2 bases from V and 6 bases from J, the junction contained 9 bases not matched to a gene. The germline V gene encodes CDR1 SGDLS and CDR2 YYNGEE. This CDR3 comprises 16 residues. CDR3 sequence reads: CASSVWDRIVAGELFF. The DNA for the CDR3 is TGTGCCAGCAGCGTCTGGGACAGGATAGTCGCCGGGGAGCTGTTTTTT. The variable domain in full, completed from reference TRBV9 and TRBJ2-2, reads DSGVTQTPKHLITATGQRVTLRCSPRSGDLSVYWYQQSLDQGLQFLIQYYNGEERAKGNILERFSAQQFPDLHSELNLSSLELGDSALYFCASSVWDRIVAGELFFGEGSRLTVL.

The genes are TRBV6-1 and TRBJ2-7; 7 bases are a match to TRBD1. Germline lookup yields CDR1 MNHNS and CDR2 SASEGT. The CDR3 spans 13 residues. The trim removed 7 bases at V and 6 bases at J, leaving 9 bases unmatched. For the CDR3, the DNA is TGTGCCAGCATTAAAGACAGGGTCGGCGAGCAGTACGTC. This sequence encodes CASIKDRVGEQYV.

The rearrangement uses TRBV6-2 or TRBV6-3 and TRBJ2-7; tentative D call: TRBD1 (5 bases). V lost 5 bases, J lost 3 bases, and 11 bases lay in between. The CDR3 extends over 13 amino acids. In germline, CDR1 is MNHEY, CDR2 SVGEGT. This CDR3 is CASSKDKVYEQYF. The CDR3 nucleotides are TGTGCCAGCAGTAAGGACAAGGTCTACGAGCAGTACTTC.

Turning to this clonotype: Germline and junction disagree at one end, which may indicate a read error. The V gene is TRBV7-2, the J gene TRBJ2-7, with 9 bases identical to TRBD2. Germline V gene lookup returns CDR1 SGHTA and CDR2 FQGNSA. The CDR3 contains 16 residues. This CDR3 is CASSLASGASSYEQYF. In DNA form, the CDR3 reads TGTGCCAGCAGCCTAGCTAGCGGGGCTAGCTCCTACGAGCAGTACTTC.

This chain links TRBV6-2 or TRBV6-3 with TRBJ2-2; D ambiguous. The CDR3 has 13 residues. Germline V lookup: CDR1 MNHEY, CDR2 SVGEGT. Trimming pared 2 bases from V and 4 bases from J, leaving 5 bases between. The chain's CDR3 is CASSYPFTGELFF. For the CDR3, the DNA is TGTGCCAGCAGTTACCCATTCACCGGGGAGCTGTTTTTT.